Shown below are 32 T cell receptor beta chains from a single sample sequenced in a study of blood T cell repertoires in COVID-19. Sequencing used immunoSEQ multiplex PCR; TCRdb keeps in-frame clones, though not all of them. The sample records about 220,000 clones, 85% being singletons. Specimen: peripheral blood. The receptors come from a man in his fifties who had recovered from COVID-19.

V and J are TRBV27 and TRBJ2-1, with TRBD2 identical over 10 bases. This CDR3 spans 16 amino acids. The germline V gene encodes CDR1 MNHEY and CDR2 SMNVEV (reference sequence). The junction had 8 bases not matched to a gene; V was cut back by 5 bases and J by 4 bases. The CDR3 region is CASSGKGLACYNEQFF. In DNA, the CDR3 is TGTGCCAGCAGTGGAAAGGGACTAGCGTGTTACAATGAGCAGTTCTTC.

V and J are TRBV19 and TRBJ2-2; D perhaps matches TRBD2 (6 bases). The CDR3 is made up of 18 amino acids. Trimming left V 3 bases short and J 6 bases short, with 23 bases between. Germline CDR1 reads LNHDA; CDR2 reads SQIVND (reference sequence). In DNA, the CDR3 is TGTGCCAGTAGTATGGTGTTTGGCGGGATAGGTGGTGCCGGGGAGCTGTTTTTT. Its protein product is CASSMVFGGIGGAGELFF. Filled out from reference TRBV19 and TRBJ2-2, the complete variable domain reads DGGITQSPKYLFRKEGQNVTLSCEQNLNHDAMYWYRQDPGQGLRLIYYSQIVNDFQKGDIAEGYSVSREKKESFPLTVTSAQKNPTAFYLCASSMVFGGIGGAGELFFGEGSRLTVL.

The chain joins TRBV28 to TRBJ1-1, with D possibly being TRBD1 (5 bases). Deletions cut 4 bases from V and 2 bases from J, with 14 bases between. Germline V gives CDR1 MDHEN, CDR2 SYDVKM. The CDR3 is 15 residues long. CDR3 in DNA: TGTGCCAGCAGTTGGGTCGGGGGTGTAAACACTGAAGCTTTCTTT. This sequence encodes CASSWVGGVNTEAFF.

The chain combines TRBV29-1 with TRBJ2-5, with D perhaps TRBD1 (6 bases). Germline CDR1 and CDR2: SQVTM and ANQGSEA. Trimming shortened V by 7 bases and J by 0 bases, and 12 bases separated the two germline ends. The CDR3 sequence is 13 residues long. This CDR3 is CSGSRGYQETQYF. The CDR3 coding sequence is TGCAGCGGGAGCAGGGGCTACCAAGAGACCCAGTACTTC.

The chain carries TRBV3-1 (or the pseudogene TRBV3-2) and TRBJ1-3, with D possibly TRBD1 on 6 matching bases. Trimming took 4 bases from V and 4 from J, leaving 11 bases between them. CDR3 length equals 14 residues. The V gene's germline CDR1 is LGHDT and CDR2 YNNKEL (reference sequence). CDR3 bases: TGTGCCAGCAGCCTGCAGGGGAAGGGAAACACCATATATTTT. This encodes CASSLQGKGNTIYF.

The chain carries TRBV29-1 and TRBJ2-7; D might be TRBD2 (5 bases). Deletions cut 7 bases from V and 0 bases from J, with 10 bases between. Germline lookup yields CDR1 SQVTM and CDR2 ANQGSEA. This CDR3 has 12 residues. DNA for the CDR3: TGCAGCGCCAGCGGAAACTCCTACGAGCAGTACTTC. Translating it yields CSASGNSYEQYF.

This chain uses TRBV2 with TRBJ2-7, with D unclear. The CDR3 consists of 12 residues. V lost 6 bases and J lost 0, with 6 bases in between. Germline CDR1 is SNHLY and CDR2 is FYNNEI. In DNA form, the CDR3 reads TGTGCCAGCAGCGCGCCCTCCTACGAGCAGTACTTC. Amino acid sequence: CASSAPSYEQYF.

This chain joins TRBV15 and TRBJ2-1; TRBD2 agrees at 10 bases. CDR1 and CDR2 (germline): LNHNV, YYDKDF (reference sequence). This CDR3 spans 12 amino acids. V shed 9 bases, J shed 4 bases, and the junction held 0 bases outside the gene matches. The CDR3 DNA reads TGTGCCACTAGCGGGAGGTACAATGAGCAGTTCTTC. Translated: CATSGRYNEQFF.

The chain joins TRBV7-2 to TRBJ2-1; perhaps TRBD2 as D (5 bases). Germline lookup yields CDR1 SGHTA and CDR2 FQGNSA. Trimming removed 3 bases at V and 13 bases at J, with 10 bases between. CDR3 size: 11 residues. The CDR3 reads CASSFQSGQFF. CDR3 in DNA: TGTGCCAGCAGCTTTCAGTCGGGACAGTTCTTC.

The chain carries TRBV30 and TRBJ2-7, with D maybe TRBD2 (6 bases). The CDR3 runs to 15 residues. Trimming shortened V by 3 bases and J by 2 bases, and 17 bases separated the two germline ends. The germline V gene has CDR1 GTSNPN and CDR2 SVGIG (reference sequence). The CDR3 loop is CAWSLTGTGAYEQYF. The DNA of the CDR3 is TGTGCCTGGAGCCTGACCGGGACGGGGGCCTACGAGCAGTACTTC.

V is TRBV28 and J is TRBJ2-7; D might be TRBD1 (6 bases). The CDR3 is 12 residues long. V was clipped by 6 bases and J by 4 bases, with 10 bases between them. In germline, CDR1 is MDHEN, CDR2 SYDVKM. This chain's CDR3 is CASRKGVYEQYF. The CDR3, as DNA: TGTGCCAGCAGGAAGGGGGTTTACGAGCAGTACTTC.

The chain employs TRBV28 and TRBJ1-1; a weak D match, TRBD1 (5 bases). CDR1 and CDR2 (germline): MDHEN, SYDVKM. This CDR3 is built from 11 residues. Trimming shortened V by 8 bases and J by 4 bases, and 8 bases separated the two germline ends. The CDR3: CASGGGTEAFF. The CDR3 bases are TGTGCCAGCGGGGGAGGCACTGAAGCTTTCTTT.

To note about this clone: Within the sample, other DNA sequences also encode this same CDR3. The CDR3 is CASSRTSGSTDTQYF. In nucleotides, the CDR3 is TGTGCCAGCTCAAGGACTAGCGGGAGCACAGATACGCAGTATTTT. The chain is built from TRBV18 and TRBJ2-3, with 11 nucleotides matching TRBD2. V lost 5 bases to trimming and J lost 0 bases; unmatched junction nucleotides: 1. CDR1 is KGHSH, CDR2 LQKENI, per germline. This CDR3 spans 15 amino acids.

The chain uses TRBV28 and TRBJ2-3; 9 bases map to TRBD1. The V gene's germline CDR1 is MDHEN and CDR2 SYDVKM. V lost 5 bases to trimming and J lost 1 base; unmatched junction nucleotides: 10. The CDR3 runs to 17 residues. CDR3 DNA sequence: TGTGCCAGCAGTACCACGGACAGGGGATGGGGCACAGATACGCAGTATTTT. Translated, it gives CASSTTDRGWGTDTQYF. Full variable domain (remainder filled in from reference TRBV28 and TRBJ2-3): DVKVTQSSRYLVKRTGEKVFLECVQDMDHENMFWYRQDPGLGLRLIYFSYDVKMKEKGDIPEGYSVSREKKERFSLILESASTNQTSMYLCASSTTDRGWGTDTQYFGPGTRLTVL.

The gene calls are TRBV19 and TRBJ1-6; D unresolved. The CDR3 contains 13 residues. Trimming left V 8 bases short and J 0 bases short, with 5 bases between. Germline V gene data show CDR1 as LNHDA and CDR2 as SQIVND (reference sequence). The CDR3 bases are TGTGCCAGTGAGGGCTCCTATAATTCACCCCTCCACTTT. Its translation is CASEGSYNSPLHF.

The chain has TRBV4-1 and TRBJ1-6; tentatively, D is TRBD1 (5 bases). This CDR3 has 17 residues. Germline V gene lookup returns CDR1 MGHRA and CDR2 YSYEKL. V was trimmed by 0 bases and J by 1 base, leaving 10 bases between them. CDR3 amino acids: CASSQDAGRSYNSPLHF. CDR3 DNA sequence: TGCGCCAGCAGCCAAGACGCAGGGCGGTCCTATAATTCACCCCTCCACTTT.

This chain uses TRBV30 with TRBJ2-2; maybe TRBD1 (5 bases). This CDR3 spans 15 amino acids. The V end was cut by 3 bases, the J end by 4 bases, with 15 bases between. Per the germline V gene, CDR1 is GTSNPN and CDR2 is SVGIG (reference sequence). The CDR3 DNA sequence: TGTGCCTGGAGCGTGATTGGACAACTCACCGGGGAGCTGTTTTTT. Amino acid sequence: CAWSVIGQLTGELFF.

DNA of the CDR3: TGTGCCAGCAGCGTCAACAGGGTAGTTAGCGGGGAGCTGTTTTTT. Translated, it gives CASSVNRVVSGELFF. This chain uses TRBV11-2 with TRBJ2-2, with TRBD1 as a possible D gene (6 bases). V was clipped by 5 bases and J by 7 bases, with 17 bases between them. CDR3 length: 15 amino acids. Germline CDR1 and CDR2: SGHAT and FQNNGV.

This CDR3 is CASSFYTSYEQYF. The CDR3 DNA follows: TGTGCCAGCAGCTTCTATACCTCCTACGAGCAGTACTTC. The chain recombines TRBV7-2 with TRBJ2-7; D gene unclear. V lost 3 bases and J 0 bases, leaving 6 bases between the germline ends. CDR1 and CDR2 from the germline V gene are SGHTA and FQGNSA. This CDR3 is built from 13 residues.

There are a few counts of this clone. The chain couples TRBV19 to TRBJ1-1; 10 positions match TRBD1. This CDR3 region has 20 residues. Germline-derived CDR1 and CDR2 are LNHDA and SQIVND (reference sequence). V gave up 2 bases and J gave up 1 base; unmatched junction bases: 16. The CDR3 spells CASSISRGPGTGVRNTEAFF. The DNA for the CDR3 is TGTGCCAGTAGTATATCGCGGGGCCCCGGGACAGGGGTCAGGAACACTGAAGCTTTCTTT.

This clone came up a few times. The rearrangement uses TRBV19 and TRBJ2-1, with 9 bases fitting TRBD2. The CDR3 runs 15 residues. Germline V gene sequence: CDR1 LNHDA, CDR2 SQIVND (reference sequence). The junction had 7 bases not matched to a gene; V was cut back by 6 bases and J by 4 bases. The CDR3 loop is CASRMRLAAYNEQFF. The DNA of the CDR3 is TGTGCCAGTAGGATGCGACTAGCGGCATACAATGAGCAGTTCTTC.

The chain couples TRBV29-1 to TRBJ2-3; D is ambiguous. V was trimmed by 1 base and J by 5 bases, leaving 16 bases between them. CDR1 is SQVTM, CDR2 ANQGSEA, per germline. The CDR3 is made up of 15 amino acids. The CDR3 loop is CSVEGSWNSQDTQYF. For the CDR3, the DNA is TGCAGCGTTGAAGGGTCTTGGAATAGCCAAGATACGCAGTATTTT.

The rearrangement links TRBV28 to TRBJ2-1; TRBD2 agrees at 10 bases. Trimming removed 5 bases from V and 8 bases from J; junction bases left unmatched: 9. The CDR3 sequence is 15 residues long. CDR1 and CDR2 (germline): MDHEN, SYDVKM. DNA of the CDR3: TGTGCCAGCAGTCAATCGGGACTAGCGCTGGATGAGCAGTTCTTC. Its translation is CASSQSGLALDEQFF.

This chain joins TRBV5-1 and TRBJ2-7, with 10 bases identical to TRBD1. From germline, CDR1 is SGHRS and CDR2 YFSETQ. The CDR3 is made up of 15 amino acids. The J segment lost 3 bases and the V segment lost 4 bases, leaving 7 bases of the junction unmatched. The CDR3 nucleotides are TGCGCCAGCAGCCCATCGGGACAGGGGAACTACGAGCAGTACTTC. Translation gives CASSPSGQGNYEQYF.

This sequence joins TRBV19 and TRBJ1-1; TRBD1 agrees at 8 bases. With 7 bases clipped from V and 6 bases from J, the junction kept 7 bases outside the gene matches. The CDR3 runs to 13 residues. The germline V gene has CDR1 LNHDA and CDR2 SQIVND (reference sequence). The CDR3 loop reads CASTTGGLAEAFF. CDR3 in DNA: TGTGCCAGTACTACAGGGGGTCTGGCTGAAGCTTTCTTT.

This rearrangement joins TRBV4-2 to TRBJ2-5; D not certain. Trimming removed 0 bases at V and 1 base at J, with 6 bases between. Germline CDR1 reads LGHNA; CDR2 reads YNFKEQ. The CDR3 loop spans 14 amino acids. The CDR3 sequence: CASSQDPFQETQYF. The CDR3 coding sequence is TGTGCCAGCAGCCAAGATCCCTTCCAAGAGACCCAGTACTTC.

The rearrangement joins TRBV28 to TRBJ2-2; D is possibly TRBD2 (5 bases). V lost 3 bases and J 5 bases, leaving 10 bases between the germline ends. CDR3 size: 14 residues. The V gene's germline CDR1 is MDHEN and CDR2 SYDVKM. As DNA, the CDR3 is TGTGCCAGCAGTTTGAGACTAAAAACCGGGGAGCTGTTTTTT. As protein: CASSLRLKTGELFF.

This clone turned up a few times. The chain uses TRBV11-3 and TRBJ2-3, with D unresolved. There are 13 residues in the CDR3. Trimming pared 0 bases from V and 6 bases from J, leaving 7 bases between. CDR1 is SGHNT, CDR2 YENEEA, per germline. The CDR3: CASSLDKADTQYF. The DNA for the CDR3 is TGTGCCAGCAGCTTAGATAAAGCGGATACGCAGTATTTT.

The rearrangement links TRBV10-3 to TRBJ2-3; 9 bases align to TRBD1. Looked up from germline, CDR1 is ENHRY and CDR2 is SYGVKD. The trim removed 4 bases at V and 4 bases at J, leaving 6 bases unmatched. CDR3 length: 15 amino acids. CDR3 sequence: CAISGTGVVADTQYF. The CDR3, as DNA: TGTGCCATCAGTGGGACAGGGGTAGTCGCAGATACGCAGTATTTT.

The V gene is TRBV7-2, the J gene TRBJ2-3; TRBD2 is a possible D gene (6 bases). Germline V gives CDR1 SGHTA, CDR2 FQGNSA. This CDR3 contains 14 residues. Trimming left V 5 bases short and J 2 bases short, with 11 bases between. The CDR3 DNA reads TGTGCCAGCAGCCTTAGACTAGTCACAGATACGCAGTATTTT. Protein product: CASSLRLVTDTQYF.

The J gene is TRBJ2-3, the V gene TRBV14, with D perhaps TRBD1 (6 bases). Trimming cost V 4 bases and J 4 bases, with 21 bases left between them. This CDR3 has 17 amino acids. Germline V gene lookup returns CDR1 SGHDN and CDR2 FVKESK. This CDR3 reads CASSPSPGHLIPDTQYF. The DNA of the CDR3 is TGTGCCAGCAGCCCTTCTCCGGGACACCTTATCCCAGATACGCAGTATTTT.

The chain carries TRBV18 and TRBJ1-2, with a possible D match to TRBD1 (5 bases). The V gene lost 3 bases and the J gene lost 3 bases, with 23 bases spanning the gap. Germline V gene data show CDR1 as KGHSH and CDR2 as LQKENI. CDR3 length: 18 residues. CDR3: CASSPVPRGSSGDYGYTF. The DNA of the CDR3 is TGTGCCAGCTCACCCGTCCCACGTGGATCGTCGGGGGACTATGGCTACACCTTC.